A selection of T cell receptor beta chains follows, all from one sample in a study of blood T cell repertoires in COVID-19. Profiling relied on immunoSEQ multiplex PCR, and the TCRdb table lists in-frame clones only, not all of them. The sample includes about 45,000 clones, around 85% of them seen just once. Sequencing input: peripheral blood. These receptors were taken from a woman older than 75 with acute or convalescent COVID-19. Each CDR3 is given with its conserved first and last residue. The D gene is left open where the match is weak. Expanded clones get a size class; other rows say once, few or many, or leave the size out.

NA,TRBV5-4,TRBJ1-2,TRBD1,TGTGCCAGCAGCCCCCTATTGGCAGGGGGCCGGGGCTACACCTTC,CASSPLLAGGRGYTF
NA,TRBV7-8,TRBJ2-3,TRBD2,TGTGCCAGCAGTCGAACTAGCGGGAGGGCCGATACGCAGTATTTT,CASSRTSGRADTQYF
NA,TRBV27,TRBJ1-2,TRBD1,TGTGCCAGCAGTAGGGACAGGGAATATGGCTACACCTTC,CASSRDREYGYTF
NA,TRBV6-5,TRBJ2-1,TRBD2,TGTGCCAGCAGTTACTCGAAGCGGGAGTTAGGCAATGAGCAGTTCTTC,CASSYSKRELGNEQFF
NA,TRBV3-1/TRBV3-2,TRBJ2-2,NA,TGTGCCAGCAGCCAAGATTACCGGGCGGGACTGTTTTTT,CASSQDYRAGLFF
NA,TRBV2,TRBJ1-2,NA,TGTGCCAGCAGTCCGGGACAAAACTATGGCTACACCTTC,CASSPGQNYGYTF
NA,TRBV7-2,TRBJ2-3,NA,TGTGCCAGCAGCTTAGGCGGGGCTGTCCGGGGGAGGCAGTATTTT,CASSLGGAVRGRQYF
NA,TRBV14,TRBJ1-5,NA,TGTGCCAGCAGCCAATTTACCCCCTTCGAGAGCAATCAGCCCCAGCATTTT,CASSQFTPFESNQPQHF
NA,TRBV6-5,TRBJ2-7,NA,TGTGCCAGCCACCCTCGTGGGGCCATGTCCTACGAGCAGTACTTC,CASHPRGAMSYEQYF
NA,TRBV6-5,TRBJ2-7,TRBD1,TGTGCCAGCAGAGCGGACAGGGCCCACTTCTACGAGCAGTACTTC,CASRADRAHFYEQYF
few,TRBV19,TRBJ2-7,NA,TGTGCCAGTAAAGCGGGTCCCGACTACGAGCAGTACTTC,CASKAGPDYEQYF
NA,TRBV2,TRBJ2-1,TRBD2,TGTGCCAGCAGAGATAGCGGGAGGGCCCTCAATGAGCAGTTCTTC,CASRDSGRALNEQFF
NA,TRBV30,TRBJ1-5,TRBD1,TGTGCCTGGATTGGACAGGGCGGAGCGCCCCAGCATTTT,CAWIGQGGAPQHF
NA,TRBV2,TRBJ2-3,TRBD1,TGTGCCAGCAGTCTGGGACAGCGCACAGATACGCAGTATTTT,CASSLGQRTDTQYF
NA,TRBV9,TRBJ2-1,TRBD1,TGTGCCAGCAGCGTAGAGGGACAGGGGAAATTCGAGCAGTTCTTC,CASSVEGQGKFEQFF
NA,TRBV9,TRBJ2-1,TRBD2,TGTGCCAGCAGCGTGAGACTAGCAGCTAACAATGAGCAGTTCTTC,CASSVRLAANNEQFF
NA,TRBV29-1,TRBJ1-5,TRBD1,TGCAGCGTTGCAGGGGGCCCCTCCAATCAGCCCCAGCATTTT,CSVAGGPSNQPQHF
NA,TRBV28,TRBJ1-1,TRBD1,TGTGCCAGCAGTTCACCGGACAGGGGGCTATCCCTCGCAGCTTTCTTT,CASSSPDRGLSLAAFF
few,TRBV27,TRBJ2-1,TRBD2,TGTGCCAGCACTGGGGCGCGGGGGACGCTCCACAATGAGCAGTTCTTC,CASTGARGTLHNEQFF
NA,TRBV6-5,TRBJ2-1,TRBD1,TGTGCCAGCAGTCCGACAGGGATCTCCTACAATGAGCAGTTCTTC,CASSPTGISYNEQFF
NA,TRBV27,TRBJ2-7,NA,TGTGCCAGCAGTCCTTTAGGGGATCCCTACGAGCAGTACTTC,CASSPLGDPYEQYF
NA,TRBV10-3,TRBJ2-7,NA,TGTGCCATCAGTGAGCCTGCCGGCCAGGCCCCCTACGAGCAGTACTTC,CAISEPAGQAPYEQYF
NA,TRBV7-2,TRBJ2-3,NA,TGTGCCAGCAGCTTAGATTACACAGATACGCAGTATTTT,CASSLDYTDTQYF
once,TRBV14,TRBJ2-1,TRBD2,TGTGCCAGCAGCCACGGAGGGGGACTAGCGGGAAATGAGCAGTTCTTC,CASSHGGGLAGNEQFF
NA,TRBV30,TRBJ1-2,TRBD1,TGTGCCTGGAGTGTCGACAGGGCGGGCGGCTACACCTTC,CAWSVDRAGGYTF
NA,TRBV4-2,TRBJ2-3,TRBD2,TGTGCCAGCAGCCAAGATTGGGCTAGCGGGAGGACCTGGGTCACAGATACGCAGTATTTT,CASSQDWASGRTWVTDTQYF
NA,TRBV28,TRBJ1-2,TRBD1,TGTGCCAGCAGTCTCGGGACAGGGAACTATGGCTACACCTTC,CASSLGTGNYGYTF
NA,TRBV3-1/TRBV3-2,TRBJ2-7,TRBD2,TGTGCCAGCAGCCAAGGAGCGGGGGTCTCCTACGAGCAGTACTTC,CASSQGAGVSYEQYF
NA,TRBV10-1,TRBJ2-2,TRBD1,TGCGCCAGCAGTGTGGGGACAGCGAACACCGGGGAGCTGTTTTTT,CASSVGTANTGELFF
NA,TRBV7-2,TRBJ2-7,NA,TGTGCCAGCAGCTTAGAACCCCGGTACGAGCAGTACTTC,CASSLEPRYEQYF
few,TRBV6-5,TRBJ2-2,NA,TGTGCCAGCAGTTACGGCGGGGGCGCGAACACCGGGGAGCTGTTTTTT,CASSYGGGANTGELFF
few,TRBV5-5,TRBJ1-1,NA,TGTGCCAGCAGCGCTATGTGGAACACTGAAGCTTTCTTT,CASSAMWNTEAFF
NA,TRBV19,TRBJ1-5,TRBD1,TGTGCCAGTAGTACCGGGACAGGGGGCAATCAGCCCCAGCATTTT,CASSTGTGGNQPQHF
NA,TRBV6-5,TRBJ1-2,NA,TGTGCCAGCGAACCGGGGGGCTCTAACTATGGCTACACCTTC,CASEPGGSNYGYTF
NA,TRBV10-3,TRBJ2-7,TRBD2,TGTGCCATCAGTGCCCAAGCGGGAAGTGCCTACGAGCAGTACTTC,CAISAQAGSAYEQYF
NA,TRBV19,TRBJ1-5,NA,TGTGCCAGTAGTATCGTCGGGGTAAATCAGCCCCAGCATTTT,CASSIVGVNQPQHF
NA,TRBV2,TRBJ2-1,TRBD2,TGTGCCAGCAGTCGTCGACTAGCGGGCTCCTACAATGAGCAGTTCTTC,CASSRRLAGSYNEQFF
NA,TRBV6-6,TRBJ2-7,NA,TGTGCCAGCTCGATCGGGAGTGGCGAGCAGTACTTC,CASSIGSGEQYF
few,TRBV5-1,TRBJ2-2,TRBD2,TGCGCCAGCTTCCTAGGCGGGAGGAACACCGGGGAGCTGTTTTTT,CASFLGGRNTGELFF
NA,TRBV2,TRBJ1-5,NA,TGTGCCAGCGACGCCGAGGGTCAGCCCCAGCATTTT,CASDAEGQPQHF